Listed below are T cell receptor beta chains from one sample, sequenced in a study of early T cells in non-severe SARS-CoV-2 infection. TCRdb passed the 5' RACE reads through MiXCR, listing each CDR3 protein once. This sample has approximately 90,000 distinct CDR3 sequences; 11% occur once, and the top ten carry 4.7%. Sequencing was performed on whole blood, taken at baseline. These receptors all come from an adult who was a healthcare worker with PCR-confirmed SARS-CoV-2 infection or an uninfected control (not recorded which). Both conserved end residues are part of each CDR3. A D gene is named only where the DNA matches it firmly. Some rows have no size entry. The others give once, few or many, or a class for an expanded clone.

v_gene	abundance	d_gene	j_gene	CDR3nt	CDR3aa
TRBV6-2/TRBV6-3	few	-	TRBJ2-1	TGTGCCAGCAGTTACGGTGCTCACAATGAGCAGTTCTTC	CASSYGAHNEQFF
TRBV10-2	many	-	TRBJ1-6	TGCGCCAGCAGTGAGACTCGACCACCGGTTTATAATTCACCCCTCCACTTT	CASSETRPPVYNSPLHF
TRBV19	many	-	TRBJ1-1	TGTGCCAGCCAAGAGGGTGCGAACACTGAAGCTTTCTTT	CASQEGANTEAFF
TRBV7-2	-	-	TRBJ2-1	TGTGCCAGCAGCTTAGTAACGGGAGACGCTGAGCAGTTCTTC	CASSLVTGDAEQFF
TRBV27	few	TRBD1	TRBJ2-3	TGTGCCACCAGGGACAGGGAAGATTTTGGGGATACGCAGTATTTT	CATRDREDFGDTQYF
TRBV5-6	-	-	TRBJ1-5	TGTGCCAGCAGCTTGGGAGGCGGGCAGGGATATCAGCCCCAGCATTTT	CASSLGGGQGYQPQHF
TRBV7-9	many	-	TRBJ1-1	TGTGCCAGCAGCAGACACGGGGTACTCACTGAAGCTTTCTTT	CASSRHGVLTEAFF
TRBV19	-	TRBD2	TRBJ2-3	TGTGCCAGTCGACTAGCGGGGGGGCAAGATACGCAGTATTTT	CASRLAGGQDTQYF
TRBV19	many	-	TRBJ1-1	TGTGCCAGTTCGGGACTCGAGCGGACTGAAGCTTTCTTT	CASSGLERTEAFF
TRBV7-2	-	-	TRBJ1-2	TGTGCCAGCAGCTCCGTCAGCAAACTCAATGGCTACACCTTC	CASSSVSKLNGYTF
TRBV18	few	-	TRBJ1-1	TGTGCCAGCTCAAGTTCAGCGAACACTGAAGCTTTCTTT	CASSSSANTEAFF
TRBV7-9	few	-	TRBJ1-6	TGTGCCAGCAGCTACCCAGGGGTCGGTTCACCCCTCCACTTT	CASSYPGVGSPLHF
TRBV21-1	-	-	TRBJ1-6	TGTGCCAGCAGCAAAGGGGAGGGCCCCTCCTCCTATAATTCACCCCTCCACTTT	CASSKGEGPSSYNSPLHF
TRBV29-1	many	-	TRBJ2-3	TGCAGCGTACAGGTTTTAATTAGCACAGATACGCAGTATTTT	CSVQVLISTDTQYF
TRBV7-9	-	-	TRBJ2-3	TGTGCCAGCACCGGCAGGAGCACAACAGATACGCAGTATTTT	CASTGRSTTDTQYF
TRBV10-3	many	TRBD2	TRBJ2-1	TGTGCCATCAGCTCTAGTAGCGGGAGGGGGTCCTACAATGAGCAGTTCTTC	CAISSSSGRGSYNEQFF
TRBV27	many	-	TRBJ2-2	TGTGCCAGCAGTTCAGGGACCGGGGAGCTGTTTTTT	CASSSGTGELFF
TRBV5-1	-	-	TRBJ2-1	TGCGCCAGCAGGGCACGAGGGGACGCCTCCTCCCCAGAGCAGTTCTTC	CASRARGDASSPEQFF
TRBV6-5	few	-	TRBJ2-5	TGTGCCAGCAGCTTCGCCGGCAGTGACCAAGAGACCCAGTACTTC	CASSFAGSDQETQYF
TRBV2	many	TRBD1	TRBJ1-4	TGTGCCAGCAGCGCCCCCCGGGACAGCAATGAAAAACTGTTTTTT	CASSAPRDSNEKLFF
TRBV7-9	few	-	TRBJ2-1	TGTGCCACCCAGGCGGGCGTCTACAATGAGCAGTTCTTC	CATQAGVYNEQFF
TRBV12-3/TRBV12-4	few	-	TRBJ2-1	TGTGCCAGCAGTTTGGATGGTGGTGAGCAGTTCTTC	CASSLDGGEQFF
TRBV6-2/TRBV6-3	-	-	TRBJ2-2	TGTGCCAGCCAGAAGGGGGTCACCGGGGAGCTGTTTTTT	CASQKGVTGELFF
TRBV7-6	few	-	TRBJ1-1	TGTGCCAGCAGCGGATACAAGAACACTGAAGCTTTCTTT	CASSGYKNTEAFF
TRBV29-1	-	-	TRBJ2-5	TGCAGCGTTGATGGGGGAAGGATGGAGACCCAGTACTTC	CSVDGGRMETQYF
TRBV20-1	few	-	TRBJ1-1	TGCAGTGCCGGGCGGGAGCGGAGGAACACTGAAGCTTTCTTT	CSAGRERRNTEAFF
TRBV6-1	-	-	TRBJ2-1	TGTGCCAGCAGGGGTCCTAGCAATGAGCAGTTCTTC	CASRGPSNEQFF
TRBV7-6	few	-	TRBJ2-5	TGTGCCAGCAGCTTAGTATCGCCCTACGGGGAGACCCAGTACTTC	CASSLVSPYGETQYF
TRBV10-2	-	-	TRBJ1-2	TGCGCCAGCAGTTTGGGACGGAACTATGGCTACACCTTC	CASSLGRNYGYTF
TRBV29-1	medium-sized	-	TRBJ2-2	TGCAGCGTGATGACAGCTAAGAACACCGGGGAGCTGTTTTTT	CSVMTAKNTGELFF